A single sample is the source of the 21 T cell receptor beta chains below, sequenced in a study of identical twins. TCRdb fed the 5' RACE reads into MiXCR, producing one record per CDR3 protein. Among 1.5 million or so distinct CDR3 sequences listed, roughly 35% were seen once. The material sequenced was cord blood. These TCRs come from a newborn girl in good health.

The gene calls are TRBV28 and TRBJ1-5; 9 bases are a match to TRBD1. CDR3 length: 15 residues. V lost 5 bases, J lost 5 bases, and 7 bases stayed unmatched. Germline lookup yields CDR1 MDHEN and CDR2 SYDVKM. CDR3 region: CASSPFRDRDQPQHF. CDR3 bases: TGTGCCAGCAGTCCGTTCCGGGACAGGGATCAGCCCCAGCATTTT. Combining the CDR3 with reference TRBV28 and TRBJ1-5 gives the whole variable domain DVKVTQSSRYLVKRTGEKVFLECVQDMDHENMFWYRQDPGLGLRLIYFSYDVKMKEKGDIPEGYSVSREKKERFSLILESASTNQTSMYLCASSPFRDRDQPQHFGDGTRLSIL.

The rearrangement links TRBV18 to TRBJ2-3; D gene unclear. The germline gives CDR1 KGHSH, CDR2 LQKENI. V was clipped by 3 bases and J by 6 bases, with 22 bases between them. CDR3 size: 17 residues. The CDR3 DNA reads as TGTGCCAGCTCACCCTATGTGGGAAGCGAGGTGTTGGATACGCAGTATTTT. It encodes CASSPYVGSEVLDTQYF.

This clonotype has only a few counts. V and J are TRBV4-2 and TRBJ2-1; TRBD2 aligns across 7 bases. V lost 1 base and J lost 9; bases outside the gene matches: 9. The germline gives CDR1 LGHNA, CDR2 YNFKEQ. The CDR3 is 15 amino acids. The DNA for the CDR3 is TGTGCCAGCAGCCAAGCTGGCGGGAGTTTCGGTGAGCAGTTCTTC. It encodes CASSQAGGSFGEQFF.

This clonotype was counted between two and nine times. The chain joins TRBV2 to TRBJ2-7, with D uncertain. Trimming stripped 5 bases from V and 3 bases from J, with 11 bases between. This CDR3 spans 13 amino acids. Germline lookup yields CDR1 SNHLY and CDR2 FYNNEI. The CDR3, as DNA: TGTGCCAGCAGTCGGAGCAGCCTCTACGAGCAGTACTTC. Translating gives CASSRSSLYEQYF.

This clonotype occurred a few times. The J gene is TRBJ2-5, the V gene TRBV4-1; TRBD2 matches at 12 bases. Trimming took 3 bases from V and 2 from J; bases not matched to a gene: 13. The CDR3 spans 19 residues. Germline V gene data show CDR1 as MGHRA and CDR2 as YSYEKL. The CDR3 sequence: CASSQRIRLAGERQETQYF. CDR3 DNA: TGCGCCAGCAGCCAGCGCATCCGACTAGCGGGAGAGAGACAAGAGACCCAGTACTTC.

The chain employs TRBV20-1 and TRBJ2-5; 7 bases match TRBD1. The CDR3 loop spans 12 amino acids. V shed 6 bases and J 4 bases; nucleotides not matched to a gene: 5. CDR1 is DFQATT, CDR2 SNEGSKA, per germline (reference sequence). The CDR3 sequence: CSAGRQGETQYF. CDR3 DNA: TGCAGTGCAGGTAGACAGGGAGAGACCCAGTACTTC.

The chain combines TRBV5-1 with TRBJ2-7; the D is unclear. The CDR3 loop spans 15 amino acids. V was trimmed by 4 bases and J by 0 bases, leaving 14 bases between them. Germline V lookup: CDR1 SGHRS, CDR2 YFSETQ. Here the CDR3 DNA reads TGCGCCAGCAGCCTGGAGTCGGCCTTCTCCTACGAGCAGTACTTC. It codes for CASSLESAFSYEQYF.

The CDR3 loop is CASSKKREGRNEQYF. DNA for the CDR3: TGCGCCAGCAGCAAAAAGCGGGAGGGCCGCAATGAGCAGTACTTC. V is TRBV5-1 and J is TRBJ2-5; TRBD2 agrees at 10 bases. Germline CDR1 reads SGHRS; CDR2 reads YFSETQ. Trimming took 4 bases from V and 11 from J; bases not matched to a gene: 14. The CDR3 consists of 15 residues.

This clonotype was seen more than once but under ten times. V is TRBV7-2 and J is TRBJ2-3; D possibly uses TRBD1 or TRBD2 (5 bases each). V was cut by 8 bases and J by 7 bases, with 7 bases left in between. Germline CDR1 and CDR2: SGHTA and FQGNSA. There are 10 residues in the CDR3. The CDR3 is CASGGYTQYF. CDR3 bases: TGTGCCAGCGGGGGATATACGCAGTATTTT.

The J gene is TRBJ1-2, the V gene TRBV15; 12 bases fit TRBD1. The germline CDR1 and CDR2 sequences are LNHNV and YYDKDF (reference sequence). V lost 2 bases and J lost 4; bases outside the gene matches: 2. The CDR3 length is 15 residues. In nucleotides, the CDR3 is TGTGCCACCAGCAGACAGGGACAGGGGGCCTATGGCTACACCTTC. Its translation: CATSRQGQGAYGYTF.

The rearrangement links TRBV13 to TRBJ1-2; tentative D call: TRBD1 (6 bases). The germline V gene has CDR1 PRHDT and CDR2 FYEKMQ (reference sequence). This CDR3 spans 14 amino acids. The ends were cut back, 4 bases at V and 8 bases at J, with 17 bases in the middle. CDR3 protein: CASSYGDTLNGYTF. CDR3 DNA sequence: TGTGCCAGCAGCTATGGGGACACGCTAAACGGCTACACCTTC.

J is TRBJ1-4 and V is TRBV24-1; D may be TRBD1 (5 bases). CDR3 size: 15 residues. The germline gives CDR1 KGHDR, CDR2 SFDVKD. V was pared by 3 bases and J by 5 bases, with 12 bases between. CDR3 region: CATSDHWGLNEKLFF. The CDR3 DNA reads TGTGCCACCAGTGATCACTGGGGCTTGAATGAAAAACTGTTTTTT.

The chain recombines TRBV6-5 with TRBJ1-2; 7 positions agree with TRBD1. The CDR3 has 14 residues. V lost 6 bases, J lost 4 bases, and 8 bases stayed unmatched. In germline, CDR1 is MNHEY, CDR2 SVGAGI. The CDR3 coding sequence is TGTGCCAGCAGACATAAGGGACAGAGCTATGGCTACACCTTC. As protein: CASRHKGQSYGYTF.

In the case of this clonotype: One junction end disagrees with the germline gene, perhaps due to a read error. The V and J genes are TRBV5-5 and TRBJ2-3; 9 bases agree with TRBD2. Germline lookup yields CDR1 SGHKS and CDR2 YYEKEE (reference sequence). The CDR3 runs 14 residues. CDR3 nucleotides: TGTGCCAACAGCTTGGGACTAGCCCCAGATACGCAGTATTTT. Its protein is CANSLGLAPDTQYF.

The chain is built from TRBV2 and TRBJ2-3, with D possibly TRBD2 on 6 matching bases. Germline loops: CDR1 SNHLY, CDR2 FYNNEI. Deletions cut 6 bases from V and 2 bases from J, with 15 bases between. The CDR3 runs 15 residues. The CDR3 here is CASSRLAADTDTQYF. In DNA, the CDR3 is TGTGCCAGCAGCCGATTAGCGGCCGACACAGATACGCAGTATTTT.

The genes are TRBV6-1 and TRBJ1-1; 9 nucleotides agree with TRBD1. V was pared by 5 bases and J by 7 bases, with 8 bases of the junction left unmatched. This CDR3 spans 14 amino acids. Germline V CDR1 and CDR2: MNHNS, SASEGT. The CDR3 region has the DNA TGTGCCAGCAGTCCCTTTTCGGGACAGGGTGAAGCTTTCTTT. Translated, it gives CASSPFSGQGEAFF.

The chain carries TRBV20-1 and TRBJ2-4; 12 positions match TRBD2. The J call may be mistaken, given a closer DNA end match to TRBJ2-5. The CDR3 consists of 14 residues. Germline V gene lookup returns CDR1 DFQATT and CDR2 SNEGSKA (reference sequence). The DNA of the CDR3 is TGCAGTGCGACTAGCGGGGGCAGGGCACGGACCCAGTACTTC. Protein sequence: CSATSGGRARTQYF.

The gene calls are TRBV19 and TRBJ2-5; D not resolved. V lost 5 bases to trimming and J lost 0 bases, with 7 bases between them. Germline V gene data show CDR1 as LNHDA and CDR2 as SQIVND (reference sequence). The CDR3 is made up of 13 amino acids. The CDR3 bases are TGTGCCAGTAGTCCCTGGAACCAAGAGACCCAGTACTTC. Translation: CASSPWNQETQYF.

V is TRBV3-1 and J is TRBJ2-1; D unclear. The length of the CDR3 is 15 residues. CDR1 and CDR2 from the germline V gene are LGHDT and YNNKEL (reference sequence). The ends were cut back, 1 base at V and 7 bases at J, with 14 bases in the middle. Here the CDR3 reads CASSQGYPRKNEQFF. The CDR3 bases are TGTGCCAGCAGCCAAGGGTATCCTAGGAAGAATGAGCAGTTCTTC.

This clonotype was counted between two and nine times. J is TRBJ2-3 and V is TRBV11-1; no reliable D call. V was clipped by 2 bases and J by 2 bases, with 8 bases between them. CDR3 length: 14 residues. CDR1 SGHAT and CDR2 FQDESV come from the germline V gene (reference sequence). CDR3 sequence: CASSLTAVTDTQYF. DNA for the CDR3: TGTGCCAGCAGCTTAACGGCGGTCACAGATACGCAGTATTTT.

This clonotype turned up a few times. The rearrangement uses TRBV2 and TRBJ2-1, with 8 bases that match TRBD2. The CDR3 contains 17 residues. Germline values: CDR1 SNHLY, CDR2 FYNNEI. The ends lost 3 bases at V and 2 bases at J; junction bases unmatched: 9. CDR3 protein: CASSDPGLASTYNEQFF. The CDR3 DNA sequence: TGTGCCAGCAGTGACCCAGGACTAGCCTCAACCTACAATGAGCAGTTCTTC.